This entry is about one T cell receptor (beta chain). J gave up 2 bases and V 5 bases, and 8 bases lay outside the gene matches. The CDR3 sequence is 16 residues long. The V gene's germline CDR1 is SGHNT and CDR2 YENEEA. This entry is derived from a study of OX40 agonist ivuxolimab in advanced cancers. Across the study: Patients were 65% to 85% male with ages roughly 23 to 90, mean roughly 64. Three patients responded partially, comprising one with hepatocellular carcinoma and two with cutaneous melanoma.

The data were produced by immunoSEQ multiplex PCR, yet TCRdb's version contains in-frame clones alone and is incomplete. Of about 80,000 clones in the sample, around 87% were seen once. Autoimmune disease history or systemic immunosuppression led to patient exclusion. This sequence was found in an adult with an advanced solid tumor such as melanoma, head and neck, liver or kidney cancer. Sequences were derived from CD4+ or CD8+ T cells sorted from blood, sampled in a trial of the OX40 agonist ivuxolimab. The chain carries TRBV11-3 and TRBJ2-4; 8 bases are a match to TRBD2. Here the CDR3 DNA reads TGTGCCAGCAGCGCCGGGAGGGCCGGGACCAAAAACATTCAGTACTTC. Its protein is CASSAGRAGTKNIQYF.